This entry lists 30 T cell receptor beta chains sequenced from one sample in a study of T cell responses to AZD1222 COVID-19 vaccine. Sequenced by immunoSEQ multiplex PCR; TCRdb stores in-frame clones only, minus some. The table lists around 140,000 clones, 80% to 90% of them singletons. Here the sequenced sample was peripheral blood, taken on day 0 of AZD1222 vaccination. The source is an adult in good health.

This clone has a handful of counts. The J gene is TRBJ2-2, the V gene TRBV6-6; D unclear. This CDR3 comprises 13 residues. With 5 bases removed from V and 4 bases from J, the gap between germline ends came to 8 bases. Germline CDR1 and CDR2: MNHNY and SVGAGI (reference sequence). The CDR3 nucleotides read TGTGCCAGCAGTCCGGGTTCCACCGGGGAGCTGTTTTTT. This sequence encodes CASSPGSTGELFF.

In its sample, this clone was seen a few times. The CDR3: CASSLNRGTNEKLFF. CDR3 sequence (DNA): TGTGCCAGCAGCTTAAACAGAGGGACTAATGAAAAACTGTTTTTT. This chain uses TRBV7-2 with TRBJ1-4; D unresolved. The germline CDR1 and CDR2 sequences are SGHTA and FQGNSA. This CDR3 is built from 15 residues. Trimming took 2 bases from V and 2 from J, leaving 9 bases between them.

This chain links TRBV5-6 with TRBJ1-2; D gene unclear. The CDR3 runs 12 residues. Germline assignment: CDR1 SGHDT and CDR2 YYEEEE. The germline V and J ends were trimmed by 0 bases and 4 bases, with 4 bases remaining between them. The CDR3, as DNA: TGTGCCAGCAGCTTGGACGGCTATGGCTACACCTTC. Amino acids: CASSLDGYGYTF.

The chain has TRBV29-1 and TRBJ1-2, with 7 bases aligning to TRBD1. Losses at the gene ends were 3 bases for V and 10 bases for J; bases not matched to a gene: 11. Germline values: CDR1 SQVTM, CDR2 ANQGSEA. The CDR3 runs 13 residues. In DNA, the CDR3 is TGCAGCGTTGAGATAGCCGGGACAGCATACTACACCTTC. This sequence encodes CSVEIAGTAYYTF.

This clone was observed a few times. This sequence joins TRBV11-2 and TRBJ1-6, with D possibly TRBD1 on 6 matching bases. Between the trimmed V and J ends, which lost 1 base and 6 bases, there was a span of 10 bases. Germline V lookup: CDR1 SGHAT, CDR2 FQNNGV. The CDR3 loop spans 15 amino acids. CDR3 bases: TGTGCCAGCAGCTTAGTGGGGGGCTCTAATTCACCCCTCCACTTT. Protein sequence: CASSLVGGSNSPLHF.

This chain uses TRBV7-9 with TRBJ2-2; D ambiguous. The CDR3 spans 16 residues. V was trimmed by 6 bases and J by 6 bases, leaving 20 bases between them. Germline V gene data show CDR1 as SEHNR and CDR2 as FQNEAQ (reference sequence). The CDR3 here is CASSLTLASGAGELFF. CDR3 sequence (DNA): TGTGCCAGCAGTTTGACTCTTGCCTCTGGGGCCGGGGAGCTGTTTTTT.

The V and J genes are TRBV27 and TRBJ2-2, with 9 bases that match TRBD2. This CDR3 is built from 15 residues. V dropped 6 bases and J dropped 7; count of bases not matched to a gene: 9. Germline-derived CDR1 and CDR2 are MNHEY and SMNVEV (reference sequence). CDR3 coding DNA: TGTGCCAGCAGCCCTGGACTAGCGAGGGGCGGGGAGCTGTTTTTT. This translates into CASSPGLARGGELFF.

The chain employs TRBV3-1 (or the pseudogene TRBV3-2) and TRBJ2-5; no clear D gene. Trimming pared 1 base from V and 7 bases from J, leaving 22 bases between. Germline CDR1 is LGHDT and CDR2 is YNNKEL (reference sequence). The CDR3 has 17 amino acids. The CDR3 sequence: CASSQAVEPLLWGTQYF. In nucleotides, the CDR3 is TGTGCCAGCAGCCAAGCCGTAGAGCCGCTTTTATGGGGGACCCAGTACTTC.

The V call is TRBV3-1 (or the pseudogene TRBV3-2), the J call TRBJ1-3; 8 bases agree with TRBD1. J lost 10 bases, V lost 4 bases, and 6 bases had no gene match. Germline CDR1 is LGHDT and CDR2 is YNNKEL (reference sequence). The length of the CDR3 is 13 residues. DNA for the CDR3: TGTGCCAGCAGCCCGGACAGGGCAGTAACCATATATTTT. The encoded protein is CASSPDRAVTIYF.

The rearrangement uses TRBV7-2 and TRBJ1-6; 8 nucleotides align to TRBD1. Losses at the gene ends were 2 bases for V and 7 bases for J; bases not matched to a gene: 7. CDR3 length: 16 amino acids. Germline CDR1 reads SGHTA; CDR2 reads FQGNSA. CDR3 protein: CASSLPGGAPNSPLHF. In DNA, the CDR3 is TGTGCCAGCAGCTTACCAGGGGGCGCCCCGAATTCACCCCTCCACTTT.

The chain has TRBV4-3 and TRBJ2-2; possibly TRBD2 for D (5 bases). CDR1 and CDR2 (germline): LGHNA, YSLEER. The CDR3 is 16 residues long. V gave up 0 bases and J gave up 6 bases, with 14 bases separating them. The CDR3 region has the DNA TGCGCCAGCAGCCAAGAGGAGAGACTAAGTGCCGGGGAGCTGTTTTTT. It translates to CASSQEERLSAGELFF.

CDR3 nucleotide sequence: TGTGCCAGCAGCCCTGGGCAGGGGGGCGAGCAGTACTTC. Protein product: CASSPGQGGEQYF. The genes are TRBV3-1 (or the pseudogene TRBV3-2) and TRBJ2-7; TRBD1 is a possible D gene (7 bases). Germline CDR1 LGHDT, CDR2 YNNKEL (reference sequence). V was cut by 4 bases and J by 6 bases, with 13 bases left in between. The CDR3 totals 13 residues.

This clone was recorded a few times. The CDR3 region is CASVVQGALNTEAFF. The CDR3 region has the DNA TGTGCCAGCGTGGTACAGGGGGCCTTGAACACTGAAGCTTTCTTT. The chain uses TRBV9 and TRBJ1-1, with 9 bases aligning to TRBD1. Per the germline V gene, CDR1 is SGDLS and CDR2 is YYNGEE. This CDR3 is 15 amino acids long. V was clipped by 7 bases and J by 0 bases; unmatched bases: 7.

The chain uses TRBV29-1 and TRBJ1-1; 8 nucleotides match TRBD1. The CDR3 covers 13 residues. From germline, CDR1 is SQVTM and CDR2 ANQGSEA. V lost 3 bases, J lost 2 bases, and 2 bases stayed unmatched. This chain's CDR3 is CSVDRGRNTEAFF. CDR3 DNA sequence: TGCAGCGTTGACAGGGGGCGTAACACTGAAGCTTTCTTT.

The rearrangement uses TRBV7-3 and TRBJ2-1, with TRBD2 identical over 9 bases. Trimming took 3 bases from V and 13 from J; bases not matched to a gene: 16. Germline CDR1 reads SGHTA; CDR2 reads FQGTGA. The CDR3 runs to 16 residues. The CDR3 is CASSFSSASGANGQFF. CDR3 bases: TGTGCCAGCAGCTTTTCTTCCGCTAGCGGGGCTAACGGTCAGTTCTTC.

V and J are TRBV28 and TRBJ1-1; the D gene is possibly TRBD1 (5 bases). V was trimmed by 8 bases and J by 4 bases, leaving 17 bases between them. Per germline, CDR1 MDHEN and CDR2 SYDVKM. This CDR3 spans 14 amino acids. CDR3 residues: CASRTNPGGTEAFF. The DNA of the CDR3 is TGTGCCAGCCGTACTAACCCCGGGGGCACTGAAGCTTTCTTT.

The V gene is TRBV7-2, the J gene TRBJ2-5; 8 nucleotides line up with TRBD1. After removal of 4 bases from V and 4 bases from J, the junction contained 2 bases not matched to a gene. The CDR3 has 13 residues. In germline, CDR1 is SGHTA, CDR2 FQGNSA. The CDR3 nucleotides read TGTGCCAGCAGCTACACAGGGGGAGAGACCCAGTACTTC. It yields the protein CASSYTGGETQYF.

V gene TRBV7-9 combines with J gene TRBJ2-1, with D uncertain. Germline assignment: CDR1 SEHNR and CDR2 FQNEAQ (reference sequence). The length of the CDR3 is 16 residues. Trimming cost V 4 bases and J 9 bases, with 22 bases left between them. In DNA, the CDR3 is TGTGCCAGCAGCTCCCCGGGTGGTACCTCCATAACTGAGCAGTTCTTC. Protein sequence: CASSSPGGTSITEQFF.

The chain is built from TRBV6-6 and TRBJ2-7; TRBD1 agrees at 7 bases. The V segment lost 7 bases and the J segment 4 bases; nucleotides outside the gene matches: 4. Germline CDR1 MNHNY, CDR2 SVGAGI (reference sequence). CDR3 size: 12 residues. DNA for the CDR3: TGTGCCAGCAAAGGGGGCGCGTACGAGCAGTACTTC. As protein: CASKGGAYEQYF.

The table lists this clone with a count of one. V usage is TRBV29-1 and J usage is TRBJ2-3; tentatively, D is TRBD1 (5 bases). The germline V gene has CDR1 SQVTM and CDR2 ANQGSEA. The germline V and J ends were trimmed by 4 bases and 4 bases, with 21 bases remaining between them. CDR3 length equals 16 residues. The CDR3 spells CSVAIRQSHTSDTQYF. The DNA of the CDR3 is TGCAGCGTTGCCATACGACAGTCGCATACCTCAGATACGCAGTATTTT.

This chain connects TRBV6-2 or TRBV6-3 to TRBJ1-5; 8 nucleotides match TRBD1. The CDR3 consists of 15 residues. The trim removed 5 bases at V and 4 bases at J, leaving 7 bases unmatched. Germline assignment: CDR1 MNHEY and CDR2 SVGEGT. In DNA form, the CDR3 reads TGTGCCAGCAGTAATCGGACAGGGAAGAATCAGCCCCAGCATTTT. Translating gives CASSNRTGKNQPQHF.

This chain joins TRBV28 and TRBJ1-1, with a weak D call TRBD1 (6 bases). Trimming removed 8 bases at V and 0 bases at J, with 10 bases between. Germline CDR1 MDHEN, CDR2 SYDVKM. The CDR3 runs 13 residues. CDR3 nucleotide sequence: TGTGCCAGCGAGGACAGAATGAACACTGAAGCTTTCTTT. Protein: CASEDRMNTEAFF.

The gene calls are TRBV5-1 and TRBJ2-3; either TRBD1 or TRBD2 may supply D (6 bases each). This CDR3 is 15 amino acids long. Germline V gene lookup returns CDR1 SGHRS and CDR2 YFSETQ. V was trimmed by 0 bases and J by 4 bases, leaving 12 bases between them. The CDR3 spells CASSLAAGGADTQYF. CDR3 DNA sequence: TGCGCCAGCAGCTTGGCCGCCGGGGGCGCAGATACGCAGTATTTT.

The J gene is TRBJ1-2, the V gene TRBV19; 8 nucleotides match TRBD1. The CDR3 is made up of 14 amino acids. V shed 0 bases, J shed 7 bases, and the junction held 4 bases outside the gene matches. In germline, CDR1 is LNHDA, CDR2 SQIVND (reference sequence). The CDR3 coding sequence is TGTGCCAGTAGTATAGACGGACAGGGAGGTGGCTACACCTTC. Translating gives CASSIDGQGGGYTF.

The gene calls are TRBV6-6 and TRBJ1-5; 10 bases match TRBD1. Germline V gene data show CDR1 as MNHNY and CDR2 as SVGAGI (reference sequence). The CDR3 spans 15 residues. V lost 5 bases to trimming and J lost 1 base; unmatched junction nucleotides: 2. CDR3 in amino acids: CASSGQGGSNQPQHF. CDR3 bases: TGTGCCAGCAGTGGACAGGGGGGAAGCAATCAGCCCCAGCATTTT.

The V gene is TRBV7-8, the J gene TRBJ2-7; 9 nucleotides line up with TRBD2. Germline-derived CDR1 and CDR2 are SGHVS and FQNEAQ. V trimming: 0 bases; J trimming: 2 bases; junction bases outside the gene matches: 8. CDR3 length: 17 residues. The CDR3 DNA is TGTGCCAGCAGCTTAGCGCGGGGGGGTTACAGCGCCTACGAGCAGTACTTC. It specifies CASSLARGGYSAYEQYF.

The chain links TRBV6-2 or TRBV6-3 to TRBJ1-3; D gene ambiguous. The CDR3 consists of 17 residues. The V gene's germline CDR1 is MNHEY and CDR2 SVGEGT. V shed 2 bases and J shed 0 bases, with 14 bases lying between them. The CDR3 is CASSYRPRLSSGNTIYF. The DNA for the CDR3 is TGTGCCAGCAGTTACCGACCTCGACTCAGCTCTGGAAACACCATATATTTT.

The chain employs TRBV14 and TRBJ1-2; D not certain. This CDR3 is 13 amino acids long. Trimming stripped 4 bases from V and 4 bases from J, with 10 bases between. Germline-derived CDR1 and CDR2 are SGHDN and FVKESK. DNA of the CDR3: TGTGCCAGCAGCCGGACGGATTTCTATGGCTACACCTTC. Protein: CASSRTDFYGYTF.

The rearrangement uses TRBV4-3 and TRBJ2-2; D possibly corresponds to TRBD2 (5 bases). The CDR3 totals 16 residues. CDR1 and CDR2 from the germline V gene are LGHNA and YSLEER. V lost 1 base to trimming and J lost 7 bases, with 16 bases between them. The CDR3 is CASSQVDRDGDGELFF. The CDR3 DNA is TGCGCCAGCAGCCAAGTAGACCGGGATGGCGACGGGGAGCTGTTTTTT.

The CDR3 nucleotides are TGTGCCAGCAGTTCCACCGGGTCTTTTAATGAAAAACTGTTTTTT. This codes for CASSSTGSFNEKLFF. The chain couples TRBV25-1 to TRBJ1-4; D call uncertain. Trimming removed 5 bases from V and 4 bases from J, with 14 bases in between. In germline, CDR1 is MGHDK, CDR2 SYGVNS. This CDR3 has 15 amino acids.